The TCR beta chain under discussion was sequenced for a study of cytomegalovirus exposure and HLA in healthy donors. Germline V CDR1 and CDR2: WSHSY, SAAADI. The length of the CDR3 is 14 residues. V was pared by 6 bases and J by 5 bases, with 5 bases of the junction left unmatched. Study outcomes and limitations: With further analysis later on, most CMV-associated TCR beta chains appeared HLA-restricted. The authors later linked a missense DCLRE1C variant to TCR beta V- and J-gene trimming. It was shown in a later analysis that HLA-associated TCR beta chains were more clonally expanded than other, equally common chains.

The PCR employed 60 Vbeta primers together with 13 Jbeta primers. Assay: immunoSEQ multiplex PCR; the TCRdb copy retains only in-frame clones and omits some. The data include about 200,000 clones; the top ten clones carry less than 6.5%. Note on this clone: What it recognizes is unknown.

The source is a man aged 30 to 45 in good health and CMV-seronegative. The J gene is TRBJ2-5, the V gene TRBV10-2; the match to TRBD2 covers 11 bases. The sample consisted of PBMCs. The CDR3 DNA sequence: TGCGCCAGCAGGGAACTAGCGGGAGTTGAGACCCAGTACTTC. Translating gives CASRELAGVETQYF.